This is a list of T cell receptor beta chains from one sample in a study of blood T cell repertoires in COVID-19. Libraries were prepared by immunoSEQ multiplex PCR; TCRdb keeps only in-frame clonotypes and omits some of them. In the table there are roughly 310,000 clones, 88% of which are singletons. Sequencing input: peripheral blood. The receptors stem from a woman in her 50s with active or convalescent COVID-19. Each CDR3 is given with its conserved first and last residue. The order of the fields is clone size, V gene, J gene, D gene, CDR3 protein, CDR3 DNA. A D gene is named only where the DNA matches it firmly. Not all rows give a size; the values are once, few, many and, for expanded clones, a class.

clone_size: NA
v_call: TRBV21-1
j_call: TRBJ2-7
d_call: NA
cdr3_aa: CASSVPGQGVYEQYF
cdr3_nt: TGTGCCAGCAGCGTACCGGGACAGGGGGTCTACGAGCAGTACTTC

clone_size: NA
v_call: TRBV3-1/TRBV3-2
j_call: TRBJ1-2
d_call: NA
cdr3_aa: CASSQVVGPAGGYTF
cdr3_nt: TGTGCCAGCAGCCAAGTGGTAGGGCCAGCGGGCGGCTACACCTTC

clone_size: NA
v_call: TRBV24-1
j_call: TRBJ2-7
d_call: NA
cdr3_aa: CATSDLLSPEQYF
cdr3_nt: TGTGCCACCAGTGATTTGCTAAGCCCCGAGCAGTACTTC

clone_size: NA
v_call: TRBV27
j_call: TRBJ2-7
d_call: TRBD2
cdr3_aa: CASSLGTSMYF
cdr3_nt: TGTGCCAGCAGTCTAGGGACTAGCATGTACTTC

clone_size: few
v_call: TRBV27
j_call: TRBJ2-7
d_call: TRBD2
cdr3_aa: CASSYGLVGIYEQYF
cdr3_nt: TGTGCCAGCAGTTACGGACTAGTGGGGATCTACGAGCAGTACTTC

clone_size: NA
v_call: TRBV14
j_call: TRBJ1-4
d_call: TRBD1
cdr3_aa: CASSPTGTGPGGEKLFF
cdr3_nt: TGTGCCAGCAGCCCTACCGGGACAGGGCCAGGGGGTGAAAAACTGTTTTTT

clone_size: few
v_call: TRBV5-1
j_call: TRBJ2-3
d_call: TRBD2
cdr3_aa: CATSLAGDTQYF
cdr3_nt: TGCGCCACCTCCCTAGCGGGAGATACGCAGTATTTT

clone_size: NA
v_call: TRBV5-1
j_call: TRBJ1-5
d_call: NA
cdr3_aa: CASRPRGDGDQPQHF
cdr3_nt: TGCGCCAGCAGACCTCGGGGGGACGGCGATCAGCCCCAGCATTTT

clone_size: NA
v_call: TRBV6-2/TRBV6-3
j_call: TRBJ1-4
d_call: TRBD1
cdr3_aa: CASSYSNAGGEKLFF
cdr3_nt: TGTGCCAGCAGTTACTCGAACGCAGGGGGTGAAAAACTGTTTTTT

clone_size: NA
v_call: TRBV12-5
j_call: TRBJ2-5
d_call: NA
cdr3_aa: CASGLVGQETQYF
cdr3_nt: TGTGCTAGTGGTTTGGTCGGACAGGAGACCCAGTACTTC

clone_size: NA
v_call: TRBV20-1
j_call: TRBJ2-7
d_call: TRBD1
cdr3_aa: CSASRTGYEQYF
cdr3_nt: TGCAGTGCTAGTCGGACAGGATACGAGCAGTACTTC

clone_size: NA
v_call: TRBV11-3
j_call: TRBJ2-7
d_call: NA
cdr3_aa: CASSQDSHSYEQYF
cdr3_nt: TGTGCCAGCAGCCAAGACAGCCACTCCTACGAGCAGTACTTC

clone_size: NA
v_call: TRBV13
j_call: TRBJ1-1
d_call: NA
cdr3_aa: CASRLQAGDTEAFF
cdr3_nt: TGTGCCAGCAGACTACAGGCGGGGGACACTGAAGCTTTCTTT

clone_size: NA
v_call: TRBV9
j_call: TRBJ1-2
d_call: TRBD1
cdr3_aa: CASSVAGGDYGYTF
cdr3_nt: TGTGCCAGCAGCGTAGCAGGGGGTGACTATGGCTACACCTTC

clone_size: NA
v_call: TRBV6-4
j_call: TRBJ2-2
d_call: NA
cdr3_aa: CASSLGAGNTGELFF
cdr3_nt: TGTGCCAGCAGTTTGGGGGCGGGGAACACCGGGGAGCTGTTTTTT

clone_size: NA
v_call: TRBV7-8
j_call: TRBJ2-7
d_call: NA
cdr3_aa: CASSLAALSGVSYEQYF
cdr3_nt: TGTGCCAGCAGCTTAGCGGCCTTGTCAGGGGTCTCCTACGAGCAGTACTTC

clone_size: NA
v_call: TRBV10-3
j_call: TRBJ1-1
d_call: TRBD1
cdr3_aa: CAIGTGVTEAFF
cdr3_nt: TGTGCCATCGGGACAGGGGTCACTGAAGCTTTCTTT

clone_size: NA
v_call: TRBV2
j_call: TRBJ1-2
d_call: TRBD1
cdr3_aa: CASRRGPGQGKWANYGYTF
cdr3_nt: TGTGCCAGCAGGAGGGGCCCTGGACAGGGGAAATGGGCTAACTATGGCTACACCTTC

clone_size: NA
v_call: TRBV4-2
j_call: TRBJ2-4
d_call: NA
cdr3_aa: CASSQDFSGSINIQYF
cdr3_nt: TGTGCCAGCAGCCAAGATTTTTCTGGCAGTATAAACATTCAGTACTTC

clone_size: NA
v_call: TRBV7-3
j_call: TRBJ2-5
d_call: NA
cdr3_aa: CASSLSREETQYF
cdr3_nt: TGTGCCAGCAGCTTATCCAGGGAAGAGACCCAGTACTTC

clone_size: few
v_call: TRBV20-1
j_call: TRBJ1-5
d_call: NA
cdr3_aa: CSASRGGDQPQHF
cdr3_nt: TGCAGTGCTAGTAGAGGGGGGGATCAGCCCCAGCATTTT

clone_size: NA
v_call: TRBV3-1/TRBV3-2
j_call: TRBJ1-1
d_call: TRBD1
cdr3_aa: CASSETGGGTEAFF
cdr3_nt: TGTGCCAGCAGCGAGACAGGGGGCGGCACTGAAGCTTTCTTT

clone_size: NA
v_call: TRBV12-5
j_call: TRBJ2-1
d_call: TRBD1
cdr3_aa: CASGTYRGESSYNEQFF
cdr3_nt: TGTGCTAGTGGAACCTACAGGGGGGAAAGCTCCTACAATGAGCAGTTCTTC

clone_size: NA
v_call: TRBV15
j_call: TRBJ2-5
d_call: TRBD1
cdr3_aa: CATSRVRGQDYQETQYF
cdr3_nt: TGTGCCACCAGCAGAGTTCGGGGACAGGATTACCAAGAGACCCAGTACTTC

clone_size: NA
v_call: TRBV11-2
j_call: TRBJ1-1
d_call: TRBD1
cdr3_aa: CASSSASRTGKNTEAFF
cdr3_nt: TGTGCCAGCAGCTCCGCCTCCCGGACAGGGAAGAACACTGAAGCTTTCTTT

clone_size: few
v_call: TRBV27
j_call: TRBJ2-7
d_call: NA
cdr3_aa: CASSYRFGTYEQYF
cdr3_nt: TGTGCCAGCAGTTACAGGTTTGGCACCTACGAGCAGTACTTC

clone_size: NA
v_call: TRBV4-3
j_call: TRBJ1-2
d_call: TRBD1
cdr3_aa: CASSPRTGGASGYTF
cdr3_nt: TGCGCCAGCAGCCCTAGGACAGGGGGCGCGAGTGGCTACACCTTC

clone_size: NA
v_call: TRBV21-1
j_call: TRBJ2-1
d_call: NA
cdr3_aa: CASSKKLPGQGVHNEQFF
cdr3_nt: TGTGCCAGCAGCAAAAAACTCCCGGGACAGGGTGTCCACAATGAGCAGTTCTTC

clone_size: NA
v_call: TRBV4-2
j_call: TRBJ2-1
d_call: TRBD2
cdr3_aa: CASSPRLAGFPNEQFF
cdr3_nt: TGTGCCAGCAGCCCCCGTCTAGCGGGATTTCCGAATGAGCAGTTCTTC

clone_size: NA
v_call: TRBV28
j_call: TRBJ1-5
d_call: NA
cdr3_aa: CASSLTQGFGNQPQHF
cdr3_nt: TGTGCCAGCAGTTTGACTCAGGGGTTCGGCAATCAGCCCCAGCATTTT

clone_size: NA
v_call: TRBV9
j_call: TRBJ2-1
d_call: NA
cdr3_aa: CASSVQARNEQFF
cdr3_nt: TGTGCCAGCAGCGTACAAGCCCGGAATGAGCAGTTCTTC

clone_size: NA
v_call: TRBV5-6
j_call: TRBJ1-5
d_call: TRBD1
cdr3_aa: CASSRQQGNQPQHF
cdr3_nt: TGTGCCAGCAGCCGCCAACAGGGGAATCAGCCCCAGCATTTT

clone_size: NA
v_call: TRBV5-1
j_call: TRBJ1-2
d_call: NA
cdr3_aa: CASSLAGYYTF
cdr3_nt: TGCGCCAGCAGCTTGGCCGGTTACTACACCTTC

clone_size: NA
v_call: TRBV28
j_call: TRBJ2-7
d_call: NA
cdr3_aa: CASSPPRPSYEQYF
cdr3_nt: TGTGCCAGCAGTCCCCCCAGGCCCTCCTACGAGCAGTACTTC

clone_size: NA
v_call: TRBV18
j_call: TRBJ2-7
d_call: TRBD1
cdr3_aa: CASSPGQGPYEQYF
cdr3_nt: TGTGCCAGCTCACCGGGACAGGGCCCCTACGAGCAGTACTTC

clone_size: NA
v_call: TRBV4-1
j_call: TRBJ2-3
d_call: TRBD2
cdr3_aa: CASSQVREAGITDTQYF
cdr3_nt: TGCGCCAGCAGCCAAGTTCGTGAAGCGGGGATCACAGATACGCAGTATTTT

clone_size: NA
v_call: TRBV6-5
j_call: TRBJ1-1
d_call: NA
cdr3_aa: CASSYSSELTFF
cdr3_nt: TGTGCCAGCAGTTACTCGAGTGAACTAACTTTCTTT

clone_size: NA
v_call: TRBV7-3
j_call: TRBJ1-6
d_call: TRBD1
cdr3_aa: CASSQWGQGAGNSPLHF
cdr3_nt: TGTGCCAGCAGCCAGTGGGGACAGGGGGCCGGGAATTCACCCCTCCACTTT

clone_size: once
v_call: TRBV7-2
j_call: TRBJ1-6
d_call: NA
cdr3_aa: CASSPGTFNSPLHF
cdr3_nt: TGTGCCAGCAGCCCAGGGACATTTAATTCACCCCTCCACTTT

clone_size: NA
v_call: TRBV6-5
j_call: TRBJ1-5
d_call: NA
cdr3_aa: CASSYSAVNQPQHF
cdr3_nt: TGTGCCAGCAGTTACTCCGCAGTCAATCAGCCCCAGCATTTT

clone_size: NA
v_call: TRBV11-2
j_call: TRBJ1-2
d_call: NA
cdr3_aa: CASSPEQASYGYTF
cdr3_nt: TGTGCCAGCAGCCCCGAGCAGGCTTCCTATGGCTACACCTTC

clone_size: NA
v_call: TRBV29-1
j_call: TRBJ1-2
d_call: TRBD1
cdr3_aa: CSVGQGGYGYTF
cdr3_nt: TGCAGCGTCGGACAGGGGGGCTATGGCTACACCTTC

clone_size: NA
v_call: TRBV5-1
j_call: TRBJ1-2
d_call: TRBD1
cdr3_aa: CASSLDGTGEGYTF
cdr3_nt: TGCGCCAGCAGCTTAGACGGGACAGGGGAAGGCTACACCTTC

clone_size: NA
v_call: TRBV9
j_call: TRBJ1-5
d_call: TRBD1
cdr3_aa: CASSKDWTGGYQAQHF
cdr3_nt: TGTGCCAGCAGCAAAGACTGGACAGGCGGGTATCAGGCCCAGCATTTT

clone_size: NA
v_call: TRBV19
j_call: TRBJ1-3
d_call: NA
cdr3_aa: CASSSSVASGNTIYF
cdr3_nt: TGTGCCAGTAGTTCCTCAGTCGCTTCTGGAAACACCATATATTTT

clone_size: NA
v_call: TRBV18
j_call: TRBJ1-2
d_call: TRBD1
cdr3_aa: CASSPMSPDRGYGYTF
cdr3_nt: TGTGCCAGCTCACCAATGTCCCCGGACAGGGGCTATGGCTACACCTTC

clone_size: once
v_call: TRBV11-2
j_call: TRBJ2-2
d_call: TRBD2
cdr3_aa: CASSSTSGSNTGELFF
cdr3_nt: TGTGCCAGCAGCTCAACTAGCGGTTCGAACACCGGGGAGCTGTTTTTT

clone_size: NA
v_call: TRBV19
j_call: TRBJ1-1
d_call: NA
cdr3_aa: CASRGPLVAEAFF
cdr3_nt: TGTGCCAGTAGGGGGCCCCTTGTCGCTGAAGCTTTCTTT

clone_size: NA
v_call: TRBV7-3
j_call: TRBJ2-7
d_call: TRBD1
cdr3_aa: CASSPDRTGFGEQYF
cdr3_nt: TGTGCCAGCAGCCCTGACCGGACAGGGTTTGGTGAGCAGTACTTC

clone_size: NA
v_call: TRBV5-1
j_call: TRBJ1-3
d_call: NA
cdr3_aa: CASSLGPSSGNTIYF
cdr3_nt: TGCGCCAGCAGTCTGGGGCCGAGCTCTGGAAACACCATATATTTT